A selection of T cell receptor beta chains follows, all from one sample in a study of shared clonotypes between healthy human individuals. The protocol was immunoSEQ multiplex PCR, while the TCRdb copy is restricted to in-frame clones and leaves out a portion. The data hold roughly 1.4 million clones, with approximately 98.5% observed a single time. Sequences were obtained from naive CD4+ T cells sorted from blood. The receptors were gathered from a man in his thirties or forties in good health. Both conserved end residues are trimmed from each CDR3. The order of the fields is V gene, clone size, J gene, CDR3 protein. Size is omitted from some rows. Given values are once, few, many or a class for expanded clones.

>TRBV7-7|-|TRBJ2-1
ASSLGGTTHNEQF
>TRBV18|-|TRBJ2-7
ASSPLQQGTNEQY
>TRBV20-1|-|TRBJ1-1
SARVPAEAF
>TRBV6-5|-|TRBJ1-1
ASSYATGGTEAF
>TRBV10-1|once|TRBJ1-1
ASSSGNTEAF
>TRBV11-2|once|TRBJ2-7
ASSLRGSGEQY
>TRBV6-5|-|TRBJ2-7
ASSYWSGDAPEQY
>TRBV5-1|-|TRBJ1-1
ASSLGMNTEAF
>TRBV5-4|once|TRBJ2-3
ARGVSTDTQY
>TRBV5-1|-|TRBJ2-3
ASGPGAGGSDTQY
>TRBV5-6|-|TRBJ2-5
ATSSRAETQY
>TRBV5-1|-|TRBJ1-5
ASSCNQPQH
>TRBV10-3|-|TRBJ2-1
AISETRTGNNEQF
>TRBV19|-|TRBJ2-7
ASSILGTSGYEQY
>TRBV18|-|TRBJ2-1
ASSPRSGGSYNEQF
>TRBV29-1|-|TRBJ2-1
SVKRGSSYNEQF
>TRBV6-6|-|TRBJ2-2
ASSQKRGNTGELF
>TRBV5-4|-|TRBJ2-1
ASSLGPSGRNEQF
>TRBV6-6|once|TRBJ1-2
ASRLDGTGNLYGYT
>TRBV30|once|TRBJ2-6
AWGGRGSGANVLT
>TRBV5-4|-|TRBJ2-7
ASSFYGRASHEQY
>TRBV5-4|-|TRBJ2-2
ASSAGQGDTGELF
>TRBV10-3|-|TRBJ2-1
AINPGSVNEQF
>TRBV9|-|TRBJ1-5
ASSVGPGQMNQPQH
>TRBV9|once|TRBJ2-3
ASSPTTRDTQY
>TRBV21-1|-|TRBJ2-7
ASSKGLGEQY
>TRBV7-8|-|TRBJ2-7
ASSSRDRGYEQY
>TRBV18|-|TRBJ2-3
ASSPPLPGHGSDTQY
>TRBV6-6|-|TRBJ1-5
ASSRDVGQPQH
>TRBV5-1|-|TRBJ2-7
ASSLLQNSYEQY
>TRBV6-5|-|TRBJ1-5
ASSPRGRGGQPQH
>TRBV27|-|TRBJ1-1
ASSFEYDTMNTEAF
>TRBV11-1|-|TRBJ2-6
ASSYGQISGANVLT
>TRBV28|-|TRBJ1-5
ASSLTTAPQH
>TRBV30|-|TRBJ2-7
ACRTSGKSEQY
>TRBV11-2|-|TRBJ1-1
ASSRLQGGPAMNTEAF
>TRBV7-9|-|TRBJ1-2
ASSLVTAANYGYT
>TRBV5-1|-|TRBJ2-1
ASSFGSRSYNEQF
>TRBV5-1|-|TRBJ2-2
ASSLRDGTGELF
>TRBV2|-|TRBJ2-5
GGLADETQY
>TRBV5-1|-|TRBJ2-1
ASSPGTFYNEQF
>TRBV5-1|once|TRBJ1-2
ASSLDNFYGYT
>TRBV6-5|-|TRBJ2-7
ASSHGQGYEQY
>TRBV27|-|TRBJ2-7
ASSFSGSGYYEQY
>TRBV9|-|TRBJ2-7
ASSVVDRALYEQY
>TRBV15|-|TRBJ2-2
ATSRGLAGGPGELF
>TRBV5-4|-|TRBJ2-7
ASSHRSGSAYEQY
>TRBV5-6|-|TRBJ1-3
ASSPGDGSGNTIY
>TRBV30|-|TRBJ2-2
AWTASGTGELF